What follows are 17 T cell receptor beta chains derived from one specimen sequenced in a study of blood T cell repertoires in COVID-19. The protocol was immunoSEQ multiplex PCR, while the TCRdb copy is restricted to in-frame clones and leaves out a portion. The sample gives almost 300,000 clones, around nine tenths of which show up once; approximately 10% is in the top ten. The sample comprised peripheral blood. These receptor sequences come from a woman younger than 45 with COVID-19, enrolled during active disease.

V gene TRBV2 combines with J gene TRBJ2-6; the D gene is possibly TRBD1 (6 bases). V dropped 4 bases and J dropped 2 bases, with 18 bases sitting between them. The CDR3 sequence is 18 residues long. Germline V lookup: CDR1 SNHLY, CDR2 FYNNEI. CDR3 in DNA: TGTGCCAGCAGTGTGCGGACAGCTAGCCTCCCTGGGGCCAACGTCCTGACTTTC. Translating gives CASSVRTASLPGANVLTF.

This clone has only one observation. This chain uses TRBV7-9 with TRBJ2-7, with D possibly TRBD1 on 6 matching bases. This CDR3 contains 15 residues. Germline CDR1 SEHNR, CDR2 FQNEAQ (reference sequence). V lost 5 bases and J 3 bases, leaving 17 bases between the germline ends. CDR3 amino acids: CASSPGTTRLYEQYF. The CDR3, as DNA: TGTGCCAGCAGCCCCGGGACAACTAGACTCTACGAGCAGTACTTC.

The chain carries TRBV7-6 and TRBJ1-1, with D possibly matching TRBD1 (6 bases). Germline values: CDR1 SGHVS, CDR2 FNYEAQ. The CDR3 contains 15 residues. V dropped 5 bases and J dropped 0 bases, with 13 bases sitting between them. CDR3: CASSLSTGMNTEAFF. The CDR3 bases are TGTGCCAGCAGCCTATCGACAGGAATGAACACTGAAGCTTTCTTT.

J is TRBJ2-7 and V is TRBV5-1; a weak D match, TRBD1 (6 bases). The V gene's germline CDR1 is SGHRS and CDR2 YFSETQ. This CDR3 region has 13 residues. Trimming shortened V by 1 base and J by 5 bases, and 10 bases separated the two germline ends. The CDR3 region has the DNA TGCGCCAGCAGCTTGACAGGGTTCGACGAGCAGTACTTC. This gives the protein CASSLTGFDEQYF. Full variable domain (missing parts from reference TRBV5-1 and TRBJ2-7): KAGVTQTPRYLIKTRGQQVTLSCSPISGHRSVSWYQQTPGQGLQFLFEYFSETQRNKGNFPGRFSGRQFSNSRSEMNVSTLELGDSALYLCASSLTGFDEQYFGPGTRLTVT.

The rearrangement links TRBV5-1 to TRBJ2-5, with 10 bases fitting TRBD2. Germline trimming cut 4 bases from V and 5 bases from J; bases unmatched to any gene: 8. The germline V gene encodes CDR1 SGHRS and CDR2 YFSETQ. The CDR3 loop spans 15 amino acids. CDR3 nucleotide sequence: TGCGCCAGCAGCCACCAGCGGGGGGGTAGCGAGACCCAGTACTTC. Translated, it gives CASSHQRGGSETQYF.

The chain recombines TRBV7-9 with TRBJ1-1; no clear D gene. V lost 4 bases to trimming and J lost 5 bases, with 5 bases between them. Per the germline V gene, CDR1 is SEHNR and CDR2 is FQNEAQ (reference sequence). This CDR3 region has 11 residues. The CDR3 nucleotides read TGTGCCAGCAGCTCCCCGACTGAAGCTTTCTTT. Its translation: CASSSPTEAFF.

CDR3 bases: TGCAGCGTCCAAGGACTAGCGGGGGGCCGGGGCAATGAGCAGTTCTTC. Its translation is CSVQGLAGGRGNEQFF. The rearrangement links TRBV29-1 to TRBJ2-1; 14 bases align to TRBD2. The CDR3 consists of 16 residues. V was pared by 6 bases and J by 6 bases, with 10 bases of the junction left unmatched. CDR1 and CDR2 (germline): SQVTM, ANQGSEA.

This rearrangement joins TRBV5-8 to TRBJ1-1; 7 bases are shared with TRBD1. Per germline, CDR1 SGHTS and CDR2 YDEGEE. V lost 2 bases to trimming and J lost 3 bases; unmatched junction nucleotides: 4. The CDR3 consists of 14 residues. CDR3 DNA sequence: TGTGCCAGCAGCTTAGACAGGGTGGACACTGAAGCTTTCTTT. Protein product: CASSLDRVDTEAFF.

The CDR3: CASSKQGPGVYEQYF. The CDR3 DNA reads TGTGCCAGCAGTAAACAGGGGCCCGGGGTCTACGAGCAGTACTTC. The gene calls are TRBV28 and TRBJ2-7, with 7 positions matching TRBD1. Trimming cost V 5 bases and J 3 bases; bases outside gene matches: 10. The CDR3 contains 15 residues. Germline V gene data show CDR1 as MDHEN and CDR2 as SYDVKM.

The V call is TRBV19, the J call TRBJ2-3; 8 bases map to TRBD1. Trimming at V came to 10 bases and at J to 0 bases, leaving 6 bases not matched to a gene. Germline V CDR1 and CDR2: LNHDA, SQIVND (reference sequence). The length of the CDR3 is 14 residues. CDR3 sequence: CATDRGFSTDTQYF. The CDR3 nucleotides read TGTGCCACCGACAGGGGATTTAGCACAGATACGCAGTATTTT.

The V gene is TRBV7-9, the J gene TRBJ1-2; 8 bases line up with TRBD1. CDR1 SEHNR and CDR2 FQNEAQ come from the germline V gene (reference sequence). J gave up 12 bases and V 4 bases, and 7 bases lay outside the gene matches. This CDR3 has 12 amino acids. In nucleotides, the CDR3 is TGTGCCAGCAGCTCGGCAGGGGGCTCGGACACCTTC. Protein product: CASSSAGGSDTF. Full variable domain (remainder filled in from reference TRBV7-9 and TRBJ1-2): DTGVSQNPRHKITKRGQNVTFRCDPISEHNRLYWYRQTLGQGPEFLTYFQNEAQLEKSRLLSDRFSAERPKGSFSTLEIQRTEQGDSAMYLCASSSAGGSDTFGSGTRLTVV.

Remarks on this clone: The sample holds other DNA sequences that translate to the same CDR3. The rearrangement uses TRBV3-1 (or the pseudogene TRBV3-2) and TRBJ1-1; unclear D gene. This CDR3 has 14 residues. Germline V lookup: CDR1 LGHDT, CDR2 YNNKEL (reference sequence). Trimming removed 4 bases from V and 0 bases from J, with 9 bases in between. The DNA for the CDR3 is TGTGCCAGCAGCCGACTTACGGTGAACACTGAAGCTTTCTTT. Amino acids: CASSRLTVNTEAFF.

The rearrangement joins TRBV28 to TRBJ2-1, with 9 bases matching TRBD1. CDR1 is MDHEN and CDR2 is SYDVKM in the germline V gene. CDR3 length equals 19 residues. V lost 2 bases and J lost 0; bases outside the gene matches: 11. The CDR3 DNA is TGTGCCAGCAGTTTAATAGGACAGGGGATAGGGAACTCCTACAATGAGCAGTTCTTC. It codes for CASSLIGQGIGNSYNEQFF.

For the CDR3, the DNA is TGTGCCAGCGGGGGACAGAACCTTTGGTATGGCTACACCTTC. It is translated as CASGGQNLWYGYTF. The gene calls are TRBV2 and TRBJ1-2; 7 bases are a match to TRBD1. Trimming took 8 bases from V and 5 from J; bases not matched to a gene: 11. Germline assignment: CDR1 SNHLY and CDR2 FYNNEI. The CDR3 totals 14 residues.

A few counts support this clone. CDR3 residues: CASSPPGGLQETQYF. The CDR3 nucleotides are TGTGCCAGCAGCCCTCCGGGGGGCCTCCAAGAGACCCAGTACTTC. The V gene is TRBV7-8, the J gene TRBJ2-5; D possibly corresponds to TRBD2 (7 bases). CDR1 and CDR2 (germline): SGHVS, FQNEAQ. Trimming removed 5 bases at V and 1 base at J, with 14 bases between. This CDR3 comprises 15 residues.

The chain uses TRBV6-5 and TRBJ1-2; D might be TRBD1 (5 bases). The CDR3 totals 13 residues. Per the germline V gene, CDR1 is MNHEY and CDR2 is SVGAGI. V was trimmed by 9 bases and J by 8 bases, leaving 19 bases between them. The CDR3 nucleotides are TGTGCCAGTTCAGCTCAAGCCCGGGGGGGCTACACCTTC. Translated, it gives CASSAQARGGYTF.

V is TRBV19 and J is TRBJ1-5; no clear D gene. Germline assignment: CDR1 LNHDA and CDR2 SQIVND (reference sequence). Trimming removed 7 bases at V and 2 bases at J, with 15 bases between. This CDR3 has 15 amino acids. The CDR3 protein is CASIWTPGGNQPQHF. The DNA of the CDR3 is TGTGCCAGTATTTGGACTCCCGGGGGCAATCAGCCCCAGCATTTT.